These 32 T cell receptor beta chains were all obtained from the same sample, sequenced in a study of metastatic and nonmetastatic thyroid tumors. There were no patients who had received any treatment before thyroid surgery. TCRdb re-clonotyped the PCR reads via MiXCR. The sample carries fewer than 100,000 clones, 14% to 15% recorded once. Material: blood. The receptors come from a female donor with papillary thyroid cancer or a benign thyroid nodule (not recorded which). Some clones in this sample may be carry-over from other donors' samples.

This clone appeared many times. The chain uses TRBV7-3 and TRBJ2-1, with D perhaps matching TRBD1 (6 bases). There are 14 residues in the CDR3. The germline CDR1 and CDR2 sequences are SGHTA and FQGTGA. V lost 1 base to trimming and J lost 8 bases, with 12 bases between them. The CDR3 is CASSLNGGRYEQFF. CDR3 DNA sequence: TGTGCCAGCAGCTTAAATGGGGGCCGCTATGAGCAGTTCTTC.

This clone was seen many times. The chain uses TRBV11-2 and TRBJ1-3; D might be TRBD1 (5 bases). The germline V gene has CDR1 SGHAT and CDR2 FQNNGV. This CDR3 contains 16 residues. Trimming took off 5 bases at V and 4 bases at J, with 18 bases between the two ends. The CDR3 here is CASSLQTRQPGNTIYF. As DNA, the CDR3 is TGTGCCAGCAGCCTACAGACGAGACAGCCCGGAAACACCATATATTTT.

The chain couples TRBV11-2 to TRBJ2-2, with 10 bases aligning to TRBD2. Unmatched junction bases numbered 13, after V lost 5 bases and J lost 4 bases. CDR3 length equals 18 residues. Germline assignment: CDR1 SGHAT and CDR2 FQNNGV. CDR3 loop: CASSPGRTSGFVTGELFF. The DNA of the CDR3 is TGTGCCAGCAGCCCGGGGCGGACTAGCGGCTTTGTCACCGGGGAGCTGTTTTTT.

In this sample, this clone turned up many times. This sequence joins TRBV30 and TRBJ2-3; tentative D call: TRBD2 (6 bases). Trimming cost V 5 bases and J 4 bases, with 19 bases left between them. The germline CDR1 and CDR2 sequences are GTSNPN and SVGIG (reference sequence). CDR3 length equals 15 residues. CDR3 sequence (DNA): TGTGCCTGGGTTGAAAGTCCTTCGGGAGCAGATACGCAGTATTTT. It translates to CAWVESPSGADTQYF.

Worth noting for this clone: A clone one base away is much larger, so this may be a read error. The chain carries TRBV20-1 and TRBJ2-5; D may be TRBD1 (6 bases). The J call may be mistaken, given a closer DNA end match to TRBJ2-1. Looked up from germline, CDR1 is DFQATT and CDR2 is SNEGSKA (reference sequence). The CDR3 loop spans 13 amino acids. This chain's CDR3 is CSGQRGGRDEQFF. The CDR3 DNA sequence: TGCAGTGGCCAGCGTGGGGGCCGCGATGAGCAGTTCTTC.

This chain connects TRBV7-2 to TRBJ2-2; D unclear. Germline CDR1 and CDR2: SGHTA and FQGNSA. Trimming stripped 5 bases from V and 5 bases from J, with 15 bases between. There are 15 residues in the CDR3. As DNA, the CDR3 is TGTGCCAGCAGCGCCGGGTCTGTGGTGACCGGGGAGCTGTTTTTT. It specifies CASSAGSVVTGELFF.

This clone was seen more than once but under ten times. The rearrangement uses TRBV7-2 and TRBJ1-6; 8 bases agree with TRBD1. Germline V lookup: CDR1 SGHTA, CDR2 FQGNSA. The ends lost 5 bases at V and 10 bases at J; junction bases unmatched: 4. This CDR3 is 13 amino acids long. CDR3 region: CASSLTGESPLHF. The CDR3 DNA reads TGTGCCAGCAGCCTGACAGGGGAGTCACCCCTCCACTTT.

A few counts support this clone. A much larger clone lies one base from this, so it may be a read error. This sample includes further DNA sequences coding for the same CDR3. The chain recombines TRBV6-5 with TRBJ2-3, with 9 bases matching TRBD1. Trimming cost V 2 bases and J 12 bases; bases outside gene matches: 6. The CDR3 is 13 amino acids. CDR1 and CDR2 from the germline V gene are MNHEY and SVGAGI. DNA for the CDR3: TGTGCCAGCAGTTACACACCGGGACAGGGTCAGTATTTT. This translates into CASSYTPGQGQYF.

This clone was counted ten times or more. The chain couples TRBV20-1 to TRBJ2-7, with 12 bases aligning to TRBD1. Germline V gives CDR1 DFQATT, CDR2 SNEGSKA (reference sequence). This CDR3 comprises 16 residues. The junction had 10 bases not matched to a gene; V was cut back by 6 bases and J by 1 base. CDR3: CSAYGTGGTRSYEQYF. The CDR3 coding sequence is TGCAGTGCCTACGGGACAGGGGGCACCCGTTCCTACGAGCAGTACTTC.

This clone was counted many times. The chain links TRBV7-6 to TRBJ2-7; TRBD2 agrees at 9 bases. The germline V gene encodes CDR1 SGHVS and CDR2 FNYEAQ. Trimming removed 2 bases from V and 5 bases from J; junction bases left unmatched: 4. The CDR3 length is 14 residues. The CDR3 reads CASSLLLAGHEQYF. The CDR3 DNA follows: TGTGCCAGCAGCTTACTACTAGCGGGTCACGAGCAGTACTTC.

This clone was picked up a small number of times. A much larger clone lies one base from this, so it may be a read error. The chain employs TRBV11-2 and TRBJ2-2; D ambiguous. V was shortened by 5 bases and J by 5 bases, with 9 bases between the two germline ends. The CDR3 extends over 13 amino acids. Germline lookup yields CDR1 SGHAT and CDR2 FQNNGV. The CDR3 protein is CASSQTCTGELFF. In nucleotides, the CDR3 is TGTGCCAGCAGCCAGACATGTACCGGGGAGCTGTTTTTT.

In this sample, this clone turned up many times. The gene calls are TRBV16 and TRBJ1-1, with a tentative D call TRBD1 (6 bases). The CDR3 length is 13 residues. The V gene lost 2 bases and the J gene lost 7 bases, with 11 bases spanning the gap. Looked up from germline, CDR1 is KGHSY and CDR2 is FQNENV. CDR3 nucleotides: TGTGCCAGCAGCCAAATCCCGGACAGTGAAGCTTTCTTT. Translation gives CASSQIPDSEAFF.

This clone was found a few times. This clone may be a read error of a much larger clone one base away. The chain links TRBV20-1 to TRBJ2-7; 11 nucleotides match TRBD1. CDR3 length equals 15 residues. In germline, CDR1 is DFQATT, CDR2 SNEGSKA (reference sequence). V lost 8 bases and J lost 4; bases outside the gene matches: 13. CDR3 sequence reads: CSSGRTGGFGYEQYF. The CDR3 DNA follows: TGCAGTTCCGGCCGGACAGGGGGCTTTGGGTACGAGCAGTACTTC.

This clone was detected ten times or more. This rearrangement joins TRBV10-1 to TRBJ2-2; TRBD1 or TRBD2 may be the D gene (5 bases each). The V end was cut by 2 bases, the J end by 7 bases, with 14 bases between. CDR3 size: 15 residues. Germline assignment: CDR1 WNHNN and CDR2 SYGVQD (reference sequence). CDR3 sequence (DNA): TGCGCCAGCAGTGAGACCCCGGATGGGGGCGGGGAGCTGTTTTTT. Translating it yields CASSETPDGGGELFF.

This clone was seen many times. The V and J genes are TRBV3-1 and TRBJ1-1; the D gene is possibly TRBD1 (6 bases). Germline CDR1 is LGHDT and CDR2 is YNNKEL (reference sequence). V lost 4 bases and J 3 bases, leaving 15 bases between the germline ends. The length of the CDR3 is 15 residues. CDR3 DNA sequence: TGTGCCAGCAGCCCCGCGACAGGCATGCACACTGAAGCTTTCTTT. Its translation: CASSPATGMHTEAFF.

This clone has ten or more counts. The rearrangement uses TRBV10-2 and TRBJ1-5; perhaps TRBD1 as D (6 bases). The CDR3 spans 13 residues. Trimming shortened V by 3 bases and J by 5 bases, and 8 bases separated the two germline ends. Germline CDR1 reads WSHSY; CDR2 reads SAAADI. CDR3 DNA: TGCGCCAGCAGTGACAGGGGTCATCAGCCCCAGCATTTT. Translating gives CASSDRGHQPQHF.

This clone was recorded many times. The J gene is TRBJ2-3, the V gene TRBV7-9; D ambiguous. Germline CDR1 reads SEHNR; CDR2 reads FQNEAQ (reference sequence). This CDR3 has 15 amino acids. V was trimmed by 1 base and J by 0 bases, leaving 8 bases between them. This chain's CDR3 is CASSLDAASTDTQYF. The CDR3 nucleotides read TGTGCCAGCAGCTTAGACGCCGCGAGCACAGATACGCAGTATTTT.

This clone was recorded only once. A much larger clone lies a single base off, so this may be a read error. Here the CDR3 reads CASSLTRGGYNEQFF. Written as DNA, the CDR3 is TGTGCCAGCAGCCTGACTAGAGGGGGGTACAATGAGCAGTTCTTC. V gene TRBV9 combines with J gene TRBJ2-1; D could derive from TRBD1 or TRBD2 (6 bases each). Germline CDR1 is SGDLS and CDR2 is YYNGEE. CDR3 length: 15 amino acids. Trimming took off 4 bases at V and 4 bases at J, with 15 bases between the two ends.

This clone is a singleton in its sample. V is TRBV20-1 and J is TRBJ2-5; the match to TRBD2 covers 8 bases. CDR1 and CDR2 from the germline V gene are DFQATT and SNEGSKA (reference sequence). The CDR3 contains 18 residues. J was trimmed by 4 bases and V by 0 bases; bases with no gene match: 16. DNA of the CDR3: TGCAGTGCTAGAGATCTCCATCCTAGCGGGTCCGACGCAGAGACCCAGTACTTC. Its protein is CSARDLHPSGSDAETQYF.

This clone was observed a few times. The chain uses TRBV4-2 and TRBJ2-2; D unresolved. Germline loops: CDR1 LGHNA, CDR2 YNFKEQ. With 4 bases removed from V and 9 bases from J, the gap between germline ends came to 9 bases. This CDR3 spans 12 amino acids. The CDR3 spells CASSLLPRELFF. CDR3 nucleotides: TGTGCCAGCAGCCTCCTGCCCCGGGAGCTGTTTTTT.

The V and J genes are TRBV11-1 and TRBJ2-6; weak D call: TRBD1 (5 bases). Per germline, CDR1 SGHAT and CDR2 FQDESV (reference sequence). V lost 1 base and J 0 bases, leaving 13 bases between the germline ends. This CDR3 is 18 amino acids long. The CDR3 nucleotides are TGTGCCAGCAGCTTAGTTCTGGGGCTTCACTCTGGGGCCAACGTCCTGACTTTC. Amino acids: CASSLVLGLHSGANVLTF.

This clone appeared a single time. This may stem from a read error, because a much larger clone lies one nucleotide away. This rearrangement joins TRBV4-2 to TRBJ2-5; D may be TRBD1 (6 bases). Germline V CDR1 and CDR2: LGHNA, YNFKEQ. V lost 0 bases to trimming and J lost 6 bases, with 20 bases between them. The CDR3 is 17 residues long. CDR3 nucleotide sequence: TGTGCCAGCAGCCAAGATGGGCCCGGGCAGGGGTCCAAGACCCAGTACTTC. It encodes CASSQDGPGQGSKTQYF.

This clone was recorded many times. As DNA, the CDR3 is TGTGCCAGTAGTATGGGGACAGCGATACTTAGCTATGGCTACACCTTC. Its protein product is CASSMGTAILSYGYTF. The V call is TRBV19, the J call TRBJ1-2, with 7 nucleotides matching TRBD1. The V segment lost 3 bases and the J segment 4 bases; nucleotides outside the gene matches: 11. The germline gives CDR1 LNHDA, CDR2 SQIVND (reference sequence). The length of the CDR3 is 16 residues. The full variable domain, in which reference TRBV19 and TRBJ1-2 provide the parts outside the CDR3, is DGGITQSPKYLFRKEGQNVTLSCEQNLNHDAMYWYRQDPGQGLRLIYYSQIVNDFQKGDIAEGYSVSREKKESFPLTVTSAQKNPTAFYLCASSMGTAILSYGYTFGSGTRLTVV.

Many counts were recorded for this clone. The chain combines TRBV6-5 with TRBJ2-3; D perhaps matches TRBD2 (5 bases). Trimming took 2 bases from V and 5 from J, leaving 8 bases between them. The germline V gene encodes CDR1 MNHEY and CDR2 SVGAGI. This CDR3 contains 13 residues. As DNA, the CDR3 is TGTGCCAGCAGTTACCCGGCGGGAGATACGCAGTATTTT. Protein sequence: CASSYPAGDTQYF.

V and J are TRBV7-6 and TRBJ2-2; D is uncertain. V was trimmed by 5 bases and J by 11 bases, leaving 24 bases between them. Germline V lookup: CDR1 SGHVS, CDR2 FNYEAQ. This CDR3 region has 16 residues. The CDR3 loop is CASSPEPLAWAGELFF. Written as DNA, the CDR3 is TGTGCCAGCAGCCCTGAGCCGCTTGCGTGGGCAGGCGAGCTGTTTTTT. Supplemented by reference TRBV7-6 and TRBJ2-2, the full variable domain reads GAGVSQSPRYKVTKRGQDVALRCDPISGHVSLYWYRQALGQGPEFLTYFNYEAQQDKSGLPNDRFSAERPEGSISTLTIQRTEQRDSAMYRCASSPEPLAWAGELFFGEGSRLTVL.

With respect to this clone: A much larger clone lies a single base off, so this may be a read error. The same CDR3 also results from other DNA sequences found in this sample. The J gene is TRBJ2-5, the V gene TRBV7-8; 9 nucleotides match TRBD2. The ends lost 4 bases at V and 5 bases at J; junction bases unmatched: 5. The germline CDR1 and CDR2 sequences are SGHVS and FQNEAQ. The CDR3 has 14 residues. The CDR3 region is CASSSRTSGETQYF. In DNA, the CDR3 is TGTGCCAGCAGCTCTCGTACTAGCGGGGAGACCCAGTACTTC.

This clone was observed a handful of times. The CDR3 reads CATRKVQTGENGYTF. In DNA form, the CDR3 reads TGTGCCACCAGAAAAGTGCAAACAGGGGAGAATGGCTACACCTTC. The chain links TRBV15 to TRBJ1-2; 7 nucleotides agree with TRBD1. CDR1 is LNHNV, CDR2 YYDKDF, per germline (reference sequence). Unmatched junction bases numbered 13, after V lost 6 bases and J lost 6 bases. CDR3 size: 15 residues.

The V and J genes are TRBV30 and TRBJ2-7; D uncertain. Trimming took off 8 bases at V and 0 bases at J, with 14 bases between the two ends. CDR1 is GTSNPN and CDR2 is SVGIG in the germline V gene (reference sequence). The CDR3 extends over 13 amino acids. For the CDR3, the DNA is TGTGCCCGCAGTCCCCAGGACTCCTACGAGCAGTACTTC. This sequence encodes CARSPQDSYEQYF.

This clone was detected many times. The same CDR3 can be traced to other DNA sequences in this sample. The chain joins TRBV29-1 to TRBJ2-5; 7 bases match TRBD1. V shed 4 bases, J shed 2 bases, and the junction held 1 base outside the gene matches. CDR1 is SQVTM, CDR2 ANQGSEA, per germline. The CDR3 has 12 residues. The CDR3 is CSVGQGQETQYF. In nucleotides, the CDR3 is TGCAGCGTTGGACAGGGACAAGAGACCCAGTACTTC.

A note on this clone: Being one base from a much bigger clone, this may be a read error. This rearrangement joins TRBV9 to TRBJ2-2, with D unresolved. The CDR3 is made up of 14 amino acids. Germline lookup yields CDR1 SGDLS and CDR2 YYNGEE. In DNA form, the CDR3 reads TGTCCCAGCAGCGCGGTGGGGAACACCGGGGAGCTGTTTTTT. This gives the protein CPSSAVGNTGELFF.

This clone appeared many times. J is TRBJ1-2 and V is TRBV28, with D perhaps matching TRBD1 (5 bases). This CDR3 region has 14 residues. CDR1 is MDHEN and CDR2 is SYDVKM in the germline V gene. V lost 3 bases and J 1 base, leaving 9 bases between the germline ends. CDR3 DNA sequence: TGTGCCAGCAGTTTTTACAGGAATAACTATGGCTACACCTTC. Amino acids: CASSFYRNNYGYTF.

This clone was seen ten or more times. The chain uses TRBV3-1 and TRBJ2-1, with TRBD2 matching over 8 bases. Germline CDR1 reads LGHDT; CDR2 reads YNNKEL (reference sequence). The trim removed 2 bases at V and 7 bases at J, leaving 7 bases unmatched. This CDR3 spans 15 amino acids. CDR3 DNA: TGTGCCAGCAGCCAACAAGCGGGGGCGGGAAATGAGCAGTTCTTC. It specifies CASSQQAGAGNEQFF.